This is a list of T cell receptor beta chains from one sample in a study of cytomegalovirus exposure and HLA in healthy donors. Some clones are missing from TCRdb's copy, which holds only in-frame ones; the method was immunoSEQ multiplex PCR. In the table there are about 140,000 clones, about 80% of which are singletons. The material sequenced was PBMCs. The receptor set was obtained from a man aged 25-45 years in good health and CMV-seropositive. CDR3s include the opening cysteine and the closing phenylalanine or tryptophan.

v_gene	j_gene	CDR3aa
TRBV6-5	TRBJ2-5	CASSYGQGVIQETQYF
TRBV7-6	TRBJ1-1	CASSLAPVGNTEAFF
TRBV25-1	TRBJ2-5	CASSGGETQYF
TRBV19	TRBJ1-5	CASRGDISSNQPQHF
TRBV11-2	TRBJ1-3	CASSRDRGAGNTIYF
TRBV7-9	TRBJ2-5	CASTAAGGQETQYF
TRBV19	TRBJ2-3	CASSRRRTSRTDTQYF
TRBV7-9	TRBJ2-5	CASSLGLHQETQYF
TRBV6-5	TRBJ1-1	CASSYEWTGTNTEAFF
TRBV27	TRBJ2-1	CASSPPGLVREQFF
TRBV7-9	TRBJ1-2	CASSSTGDLGYTF
TRBV9	TRBJ2-2	CASSERGAGELFF
TRBV11-3	TRBJ2-2	CASSLDNWTGYTGELFF
TRBV28	TRBJ2-1	CASSLWAGSAPNEQFF
TRBV5-1	TRBJ1-2	CASAVAEVLANYGYTF
TRBV18	TRBJ1-2	CASSLGHSYSDGYTF
TRBV6-5	TRBJ1-1	CASKPGQIMNTEAFF
TRBV5-4	TRBJ2-3	CASSLGREGVTDTQYF
TRBV21-1	TRBJ2-4	CASSKVGTGWAKNIQYF
TRBV28	TRBJ2-2	CASSFGQAGELFF
TRBV28	TRBJ2-7	CASRLSYEQYF
TRBV14	TRBJ1-4	CASSQDAGEYAGKLFF
TRBV7-9	TRBJ1-3	CASSRGQGMDTIYF
TRBV5-1	-	CASSLADSNEQYF
TRBV28	TRBJ2-5	CASSPVRRRGETQYF
TRBV7-9	TRBJ2-3	CASSQDRGRADTQYF
TRBV4-2	TRBJ2-7	CASSPGLGFYEQYF
TRBV2	TRBJ1-1	CASSPLQDTEAFF
TRBV25-1	TRBJ1-6	CASSELTGDRSPLHF
TRBV6-1	TRBJ1-1	CASSERQKNTEAFF
TRBV5-4	TRBJ1-2	CASSLEDRNYGYTF
TRBV5-1	TRBJ2-5	CASSLIFGGGSGETQYF
TRBV7-9	TRBJ2-7	CASSLDPSYEQYF
TRBV28	TRBJ2-5	CASSAQLAGGFKTQYF
TRBV2	TRBJ2-1	CASSRGGVAYNEQFF
TRBV10-3	TRBJ1-3	CAISESIGGQGGNTIYF
TRBV11-3	TRBJ2-3	CASSSGLAEDTQYF
TRBV5-1	TRBJ1-4	CASSWGSGDGKLFF
TRBV27	TRBJ2-3	CASSLTRTDTQYF
TRBV19	TRBJ1-6	CASRSRAGQGNSPLHF
TRBV18	TRBJ2-5	CASSPRGLAGQETQYF
TRBV5-1	TRBJ2-6	CASSLGGGLSGANVLTF
TRBV7-6	TRBJ1-6	CASSLSGSNSPLHF
TRBV11-3	TRBJ2-3	CASSLVGGQGTDTQYF
TRBV6-5	TRBJ2-7	CASSKGLLSYEQYF
TRBV10-2	TRBJ2-5	CAAERGGEETQYF
TRBV10-1	TRBJ2-1	CASSESIGREGEQFF
TRBV28	TRBJ1-6	CASTELTGTLHF
TRBV7-8	TRBJ2-4	CASSSWTSGSKNIQYF
TRBV7-8	TRBJ1-4	CASSESWGEREKLFF
TRBV18	TRBJ1-3	CASSPLERGSGNTIYF